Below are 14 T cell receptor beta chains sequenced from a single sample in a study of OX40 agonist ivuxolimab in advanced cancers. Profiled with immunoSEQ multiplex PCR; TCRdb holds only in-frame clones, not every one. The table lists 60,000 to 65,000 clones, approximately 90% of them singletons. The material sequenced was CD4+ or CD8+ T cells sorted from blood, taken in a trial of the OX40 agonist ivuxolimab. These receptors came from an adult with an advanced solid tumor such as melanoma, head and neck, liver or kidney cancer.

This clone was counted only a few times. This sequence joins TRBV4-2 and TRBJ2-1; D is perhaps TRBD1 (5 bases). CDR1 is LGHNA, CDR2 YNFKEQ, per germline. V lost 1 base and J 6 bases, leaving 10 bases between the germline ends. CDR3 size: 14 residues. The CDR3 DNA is TGTGCCAGCAGCCAAGGATTTCAGGGCAATGAGCAGTTCTTC. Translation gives CASSQGFQGNEQFF.

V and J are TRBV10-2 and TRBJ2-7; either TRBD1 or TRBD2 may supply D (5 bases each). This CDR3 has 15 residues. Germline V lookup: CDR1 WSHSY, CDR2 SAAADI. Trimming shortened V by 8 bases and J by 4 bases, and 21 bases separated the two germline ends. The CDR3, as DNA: TGCGCCAGCTCCCCGACGGGGCAGACAGCGTACGAGCAGTACTTC. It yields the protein CASSPTGQTAYEQYF.

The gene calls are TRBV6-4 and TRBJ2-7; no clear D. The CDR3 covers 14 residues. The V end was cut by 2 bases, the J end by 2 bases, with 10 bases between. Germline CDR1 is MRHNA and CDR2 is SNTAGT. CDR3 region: CASSDQNGTYEQYF. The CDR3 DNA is TGTGCCAGCAGTGACCAGAACGGAACCTACGAGCAGTACTTC.

The CDR3 loop reads CASRNRATDNEQFF. CDR3 bases: TGCGCCAGCAGAAACAGGGCCACTGACAATGAGCAGTTCTTC. This chain joins TRBV4-1 and TRBJ2-1; a weak D match, TRBD1 (6 bases). Germline loops: CDR1 MGHRA, CDR2 YSYEKL. CDR3 length equals 14 residues. Trimming removed 6 bases at V and 5 bases at J, with 14 bases between.

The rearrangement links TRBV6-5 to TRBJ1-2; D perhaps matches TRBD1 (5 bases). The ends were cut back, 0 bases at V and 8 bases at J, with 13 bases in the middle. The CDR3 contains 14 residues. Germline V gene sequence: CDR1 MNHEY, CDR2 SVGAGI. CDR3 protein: CASSYSRQGRGYTF. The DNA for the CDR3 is TGTGCCAGCAGTTACTCCCGGCAGGGTAGGGGCTACACCTTC.

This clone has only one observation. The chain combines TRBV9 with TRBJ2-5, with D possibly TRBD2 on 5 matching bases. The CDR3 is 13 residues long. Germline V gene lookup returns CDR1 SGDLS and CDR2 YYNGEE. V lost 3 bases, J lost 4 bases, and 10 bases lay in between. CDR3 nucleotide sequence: TGTGCCAGCAGCGCGCCGGGATCAGAGACCCAGTACTTC. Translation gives CASSAPGSETQYF.

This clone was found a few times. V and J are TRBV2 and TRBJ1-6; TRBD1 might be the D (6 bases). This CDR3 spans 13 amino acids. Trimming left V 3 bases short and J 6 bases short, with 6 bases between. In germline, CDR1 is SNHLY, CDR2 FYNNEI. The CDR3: CASSDRGNSPLHF. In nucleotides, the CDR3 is TGTGCCAGCAGTGACAGGGGTAATTCACCCCTCCACTTT.

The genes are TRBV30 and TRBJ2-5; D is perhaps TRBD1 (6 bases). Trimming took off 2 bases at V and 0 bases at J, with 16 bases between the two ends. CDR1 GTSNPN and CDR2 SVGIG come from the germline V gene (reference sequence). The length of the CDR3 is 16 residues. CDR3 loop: CAWSWSGVGYQETQYF. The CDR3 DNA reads TGTGCCTGGAGTTGGTCAGGGGTAGGGTACCAAGAGACCCAGTACTTC.

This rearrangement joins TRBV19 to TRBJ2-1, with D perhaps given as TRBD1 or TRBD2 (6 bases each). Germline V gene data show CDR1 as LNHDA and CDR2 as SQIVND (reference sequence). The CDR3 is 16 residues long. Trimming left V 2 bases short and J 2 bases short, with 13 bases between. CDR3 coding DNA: TGTGCCAGTAGTATAATTGGGGGGCTAACCTACAATGAGCAGTTCTTC. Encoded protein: CASSIIGGLTYNEQFF.

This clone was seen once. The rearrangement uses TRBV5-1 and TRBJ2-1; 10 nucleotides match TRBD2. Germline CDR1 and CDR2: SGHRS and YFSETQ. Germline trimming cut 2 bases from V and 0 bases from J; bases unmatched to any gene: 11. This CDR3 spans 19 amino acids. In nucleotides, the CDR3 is TGCGCCAGCAGCTTAGGGCTAGCGGGAGCCCGGAGCTCCTACAATGAGCAGTTCTTC. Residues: CASSLGLAGARSSYNEQFF.

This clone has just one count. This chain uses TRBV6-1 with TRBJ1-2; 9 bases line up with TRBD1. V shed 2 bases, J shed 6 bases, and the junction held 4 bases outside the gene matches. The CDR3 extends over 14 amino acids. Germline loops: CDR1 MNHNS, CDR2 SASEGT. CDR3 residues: CASSEWDRADGYTF. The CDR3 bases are TGTGCCAGCAGTGAATGGGACAGGGCGGATGGCTACACCTTC.

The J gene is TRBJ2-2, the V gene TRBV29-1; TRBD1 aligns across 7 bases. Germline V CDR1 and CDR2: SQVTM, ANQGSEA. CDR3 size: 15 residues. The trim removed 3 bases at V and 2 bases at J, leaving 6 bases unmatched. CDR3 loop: CSVETGTANTGELFF. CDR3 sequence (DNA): TGCAGCGTTGAGACCGGGACAGCAAACACCGGGGAGCTGTTTTTT.

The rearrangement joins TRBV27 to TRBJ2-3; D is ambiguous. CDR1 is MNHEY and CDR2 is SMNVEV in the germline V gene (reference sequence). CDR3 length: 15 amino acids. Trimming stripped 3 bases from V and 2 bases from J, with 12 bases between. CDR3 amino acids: CASSFGPATTDTQYF. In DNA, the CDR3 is TGTGCCAGCAGTTTTGGTCCTGCAACCACAGATACGCAGTATTTT.

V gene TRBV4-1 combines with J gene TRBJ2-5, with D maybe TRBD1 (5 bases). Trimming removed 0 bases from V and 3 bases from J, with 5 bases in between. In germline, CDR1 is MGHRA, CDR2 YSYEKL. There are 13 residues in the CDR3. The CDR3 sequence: CASSQDREETQYF. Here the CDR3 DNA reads TGCGCCAGCAGCCAAGACAGGGAAGAGACCCAGTACTTC.